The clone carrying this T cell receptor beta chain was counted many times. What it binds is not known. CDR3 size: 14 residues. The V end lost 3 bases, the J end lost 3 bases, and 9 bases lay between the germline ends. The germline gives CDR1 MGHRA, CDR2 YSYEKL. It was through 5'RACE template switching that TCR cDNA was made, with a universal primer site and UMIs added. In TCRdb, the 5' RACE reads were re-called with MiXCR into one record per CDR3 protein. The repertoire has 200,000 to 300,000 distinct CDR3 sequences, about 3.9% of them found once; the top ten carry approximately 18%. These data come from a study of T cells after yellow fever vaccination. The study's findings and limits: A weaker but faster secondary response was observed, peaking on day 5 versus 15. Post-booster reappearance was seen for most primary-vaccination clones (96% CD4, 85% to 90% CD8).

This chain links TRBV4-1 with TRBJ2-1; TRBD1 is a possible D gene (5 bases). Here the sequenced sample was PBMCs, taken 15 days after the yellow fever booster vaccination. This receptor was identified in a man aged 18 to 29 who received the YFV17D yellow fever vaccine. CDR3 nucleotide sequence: TGCGCCAGCAGCCATGCGGACAACTACAATGAGCAGTTCTTC. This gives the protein CASSHADNYNEQFF.